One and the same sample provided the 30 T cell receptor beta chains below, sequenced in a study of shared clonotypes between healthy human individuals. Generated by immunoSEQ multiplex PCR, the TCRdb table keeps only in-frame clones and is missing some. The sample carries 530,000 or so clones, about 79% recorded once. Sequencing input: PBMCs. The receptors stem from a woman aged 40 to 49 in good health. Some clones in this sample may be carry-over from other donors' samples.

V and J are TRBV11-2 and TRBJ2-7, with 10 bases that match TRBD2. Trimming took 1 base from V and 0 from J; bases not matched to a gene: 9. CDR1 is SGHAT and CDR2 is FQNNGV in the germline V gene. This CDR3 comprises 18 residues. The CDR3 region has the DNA TGTGCCAGCAGCTTAGGAGATGGACTAGCGGAGCGCTCCTACGAGCAGTACTTC. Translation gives CASSLGDGLAERSYEQYF.

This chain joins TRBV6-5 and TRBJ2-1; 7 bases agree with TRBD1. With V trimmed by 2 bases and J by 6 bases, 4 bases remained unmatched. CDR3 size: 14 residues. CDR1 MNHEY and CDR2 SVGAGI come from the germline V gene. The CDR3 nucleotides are TGTGCCAGCAGTTACCGGGACAGCTCCAATGAGCAGTTCTTC. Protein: CASSYRDSSNEQFF.

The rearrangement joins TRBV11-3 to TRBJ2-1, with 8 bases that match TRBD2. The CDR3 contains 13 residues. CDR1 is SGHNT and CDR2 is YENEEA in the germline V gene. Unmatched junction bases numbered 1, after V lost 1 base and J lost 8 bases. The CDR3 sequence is CASSLVGLDEQFF. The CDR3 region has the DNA TGTGCCAGCAGCTTAGTGGGACTAGATGAGCAGTTCTTC.

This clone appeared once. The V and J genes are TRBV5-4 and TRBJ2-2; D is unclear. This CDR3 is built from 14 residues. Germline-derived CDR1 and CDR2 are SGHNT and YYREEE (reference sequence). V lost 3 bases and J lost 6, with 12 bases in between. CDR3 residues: CASSYGPGPGELFF. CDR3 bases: TGTGCCAGCAGCTATGGACCCGGGCCCGGGGAGCTGTTTTTT.

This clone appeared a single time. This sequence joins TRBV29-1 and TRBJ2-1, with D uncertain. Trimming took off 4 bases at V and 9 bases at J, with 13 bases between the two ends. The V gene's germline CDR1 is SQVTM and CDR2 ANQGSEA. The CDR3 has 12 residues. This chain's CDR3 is CSVVLSSGEQFF. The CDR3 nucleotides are TGCAGCGTTGTTTTAAGCTCCGGTGAGCAGTTCTTC.

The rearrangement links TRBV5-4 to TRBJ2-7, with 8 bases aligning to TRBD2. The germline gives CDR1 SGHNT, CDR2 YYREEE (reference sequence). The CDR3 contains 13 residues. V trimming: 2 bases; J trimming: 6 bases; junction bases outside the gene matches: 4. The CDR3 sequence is CASSLGLAGEQYF. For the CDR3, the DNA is TGTGCCAGCAGCTTAGGACTAGCTGGCGAGCAGTACTTC.

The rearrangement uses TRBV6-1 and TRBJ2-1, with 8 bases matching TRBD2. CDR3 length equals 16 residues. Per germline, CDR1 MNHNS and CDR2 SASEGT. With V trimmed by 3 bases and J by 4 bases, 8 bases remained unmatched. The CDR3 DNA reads TGTGCCAGCAGTGAGATTTTAGCGGGACCGTACAATGAGCAGTTCTTC. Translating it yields CASSEILAGPYNEQFF.

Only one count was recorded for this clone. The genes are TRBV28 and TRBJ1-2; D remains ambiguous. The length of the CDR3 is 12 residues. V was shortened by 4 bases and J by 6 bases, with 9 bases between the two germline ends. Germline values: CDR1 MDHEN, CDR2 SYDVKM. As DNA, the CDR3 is TGTGCCAGCAGTTCCCTAGTAAATGGCTACACCTTC. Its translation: CASSSLVNGYTF.

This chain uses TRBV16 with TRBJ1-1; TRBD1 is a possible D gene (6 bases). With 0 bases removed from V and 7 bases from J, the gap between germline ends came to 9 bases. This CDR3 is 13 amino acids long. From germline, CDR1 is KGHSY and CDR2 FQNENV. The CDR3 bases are TGTGCCAGCAGCCAATCGAAGGGGGGTGAAGCTTTCTTT. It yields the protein CASSQSKGGEAFF.

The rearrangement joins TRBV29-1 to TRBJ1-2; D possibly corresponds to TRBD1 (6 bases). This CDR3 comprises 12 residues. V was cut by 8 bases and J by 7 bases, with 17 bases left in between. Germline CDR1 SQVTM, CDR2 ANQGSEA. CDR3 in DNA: TGCAGCTACAGGGAGATAGGTTTTGGCTACACCTTC. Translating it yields CSYREIGFGYTF. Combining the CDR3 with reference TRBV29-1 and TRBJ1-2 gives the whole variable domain SAVISQKPSRDICQRGTSLTIQCQVDSQVTMMFWYRQQPGQSLTLIATANQGSEATYESGFVIDKFPISRPNLTFSTLTVSNMSPEDSSIYLCSYREIGFGYTFGSGTRLTVV.

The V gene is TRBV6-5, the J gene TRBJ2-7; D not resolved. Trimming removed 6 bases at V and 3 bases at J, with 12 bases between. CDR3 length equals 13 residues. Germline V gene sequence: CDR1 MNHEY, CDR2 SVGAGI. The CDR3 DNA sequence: TGTGCCAGCAGCAAAAGGTCCTACTACGAGCAGTACTTC. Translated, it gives CASSKRSYYEQYF.

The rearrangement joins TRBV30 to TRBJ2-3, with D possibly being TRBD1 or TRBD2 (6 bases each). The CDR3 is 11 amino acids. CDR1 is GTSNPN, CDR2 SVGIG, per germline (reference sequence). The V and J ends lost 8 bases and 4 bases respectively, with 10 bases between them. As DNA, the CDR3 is TGTGCCAGGGGGGCATCAGATACGCAGTATTTT. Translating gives CARGASDTQYF.

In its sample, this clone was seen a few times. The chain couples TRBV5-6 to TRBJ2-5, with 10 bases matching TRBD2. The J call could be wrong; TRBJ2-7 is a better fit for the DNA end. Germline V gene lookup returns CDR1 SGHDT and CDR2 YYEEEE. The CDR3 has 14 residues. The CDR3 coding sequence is TGTGCCAGCAGCTTTTCGGGACTAGCGAGCGAGCAGTACTTC. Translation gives CASSFSGLASEQYF.

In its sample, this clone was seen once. The CDR3 DNA reads TGCGCCAGCAGCTTGTCGGATGGCTACGAGCAGTACTTC. Protein sequence: CASSLSDGYEQYF. J is TRBJ2-7 and V is TRBV5-1; D is undetermined. This CDR3 contains 13 residues. V was shortened by 1 base and J by 3 bases, with 8 bases between the two germline ends. CDR1 and CDR2 from the germline V gene are SGHRS and YFSETQ. The whole variable domain, remainder taken from reference TRBV5-1 and TRBJ2-7, is KAGVTQTPRYLIKTRGQQVTLSCSPISGHRSVSWYQQTPGQGLQFLFEYFSETQRNKGNFPGRFSGRQFSNSRSEMNVSTLELGDSALYLCASSLSDGYEQYFGPGTRLTVT.

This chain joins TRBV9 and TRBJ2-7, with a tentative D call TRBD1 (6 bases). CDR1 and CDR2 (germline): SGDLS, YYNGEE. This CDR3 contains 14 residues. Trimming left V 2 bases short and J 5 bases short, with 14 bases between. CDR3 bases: TGTGCCAGCAGCGTTGCGCTAGGGGGACACGAGCAGTACTTC. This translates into CASSVALGGHEQYF.

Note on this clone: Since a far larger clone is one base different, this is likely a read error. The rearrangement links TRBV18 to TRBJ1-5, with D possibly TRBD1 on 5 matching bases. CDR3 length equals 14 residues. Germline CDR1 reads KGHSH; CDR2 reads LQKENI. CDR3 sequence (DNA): TGTGCCAGCCCACCACCGGGGGGGAATCAGCCCCAGCATTTT. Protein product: CASPPPGGNQPQHF. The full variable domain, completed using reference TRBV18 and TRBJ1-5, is NAGVMQNPRHLVRRRGQEARLRCSPMKGHSHVYWYRQLPEEGLKFMVYLQKENIIDESGMPKERFSAEFPKEGPSILRIQQVVRGDSAAYFCASPPPGGNQPQHFGDGTRLSIL.

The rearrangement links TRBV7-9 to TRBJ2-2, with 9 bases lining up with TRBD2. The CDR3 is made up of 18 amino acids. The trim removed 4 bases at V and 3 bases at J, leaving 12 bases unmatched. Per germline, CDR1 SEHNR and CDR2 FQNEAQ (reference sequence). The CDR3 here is CASSSVQLAGLYTGELFF. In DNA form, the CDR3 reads TGTGCCAGCAGCTCCGTACAGCTAGCGGGATTATACACCGGGGAGCTGTTTTTT.

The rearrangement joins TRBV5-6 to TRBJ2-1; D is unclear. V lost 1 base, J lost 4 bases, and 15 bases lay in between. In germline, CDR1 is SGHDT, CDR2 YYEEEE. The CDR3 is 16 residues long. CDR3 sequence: CASSLTRRVGYNEQFF. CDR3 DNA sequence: TGTGCCAGCAGCTTGACCCGGAGAGTGGGATACAATGAGCAGTTCTTC.

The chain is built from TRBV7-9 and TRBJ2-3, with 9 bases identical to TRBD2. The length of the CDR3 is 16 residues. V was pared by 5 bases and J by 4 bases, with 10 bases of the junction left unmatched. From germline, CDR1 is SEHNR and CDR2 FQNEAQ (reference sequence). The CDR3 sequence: CASSRTLAGRADTQYF. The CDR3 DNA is TGTGCCAGCAGCCGGACCCTAGCGGGACGGGCAGATACGCAGTATTTT. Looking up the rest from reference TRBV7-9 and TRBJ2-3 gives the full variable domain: DTGVSQNPRHKITKRGQNVTFRCDPISEHNRLYWYRQTLGQGPEFLTYFQNEAQLEKSRLLSDRFSAERPKGSFSTLEIQRTEQGDSAMYLCASSRTLAGRADTQYFGPGTRLTVL.

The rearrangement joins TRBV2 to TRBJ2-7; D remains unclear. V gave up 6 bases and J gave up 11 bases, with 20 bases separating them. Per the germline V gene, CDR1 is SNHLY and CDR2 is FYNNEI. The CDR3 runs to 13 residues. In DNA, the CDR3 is TGTGCCAGCAGGATAAACCCGAATTCTCCTGAGTACTTC. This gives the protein CASRINPNSPEYF.

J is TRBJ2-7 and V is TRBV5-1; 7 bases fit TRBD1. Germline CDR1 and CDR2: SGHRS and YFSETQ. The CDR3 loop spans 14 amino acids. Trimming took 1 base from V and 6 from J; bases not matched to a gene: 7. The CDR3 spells CASSLTSTGSEQYF. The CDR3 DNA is TGCGCCAGCAGCTTGACCTCGACAGGGAGCGAGCAGTACTTC.

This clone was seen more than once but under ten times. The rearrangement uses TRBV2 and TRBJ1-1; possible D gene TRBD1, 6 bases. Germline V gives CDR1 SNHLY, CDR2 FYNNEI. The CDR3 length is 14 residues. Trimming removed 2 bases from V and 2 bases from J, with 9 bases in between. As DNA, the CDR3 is TGTGCCAGCAGTGAAAAACAGGGCAACACTGAAGCTTTCTTT. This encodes CASSEKQGNTEAFF.

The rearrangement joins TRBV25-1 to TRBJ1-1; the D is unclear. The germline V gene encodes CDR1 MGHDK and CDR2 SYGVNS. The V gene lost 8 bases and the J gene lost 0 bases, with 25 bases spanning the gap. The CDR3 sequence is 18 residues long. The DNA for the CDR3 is TGTGCCAGCCCCCAAAGGGTGGGCGACCGGCCCCTGAACACTGAAGCTTTCTTT. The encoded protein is CASPQRVGDRPLNTEAFF.

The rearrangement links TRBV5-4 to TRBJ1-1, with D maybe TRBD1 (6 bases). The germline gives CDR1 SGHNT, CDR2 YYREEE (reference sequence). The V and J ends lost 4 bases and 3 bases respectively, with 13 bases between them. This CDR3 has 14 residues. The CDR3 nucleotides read TGTGCCAGCAGCATGCAGGGGACTCACACTGAAGCTTTCTTT. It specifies CASSMQGTHTEAFF.

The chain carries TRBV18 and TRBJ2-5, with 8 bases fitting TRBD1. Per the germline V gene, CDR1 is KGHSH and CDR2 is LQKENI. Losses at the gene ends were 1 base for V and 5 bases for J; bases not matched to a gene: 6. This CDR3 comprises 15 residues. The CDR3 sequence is CASSPLTGEWETQYF. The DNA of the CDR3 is TGTGCCAGCTCACCACTGACAGGGGAGTGGGAGACCCAGTACTTC. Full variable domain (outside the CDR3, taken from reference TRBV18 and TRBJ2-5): NAGVMQNPRHLVRRRGQEARLRCSPMKGHSHVYWYRQLPEEGLKFMVYLQKENIIDESGMPKERFSAEFPKEGPSILRIQQVVRGDSAAYFCASSPLTGEWETQYFGPGTRLLVL.

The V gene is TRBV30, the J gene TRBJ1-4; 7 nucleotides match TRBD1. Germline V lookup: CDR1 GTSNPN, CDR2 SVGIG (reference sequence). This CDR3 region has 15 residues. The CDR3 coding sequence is TGTGCGCGCGGGACAGACCCTGCAACTAATGAAAAACTGTTTTTT. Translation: CARGTDPATNEKLFF.

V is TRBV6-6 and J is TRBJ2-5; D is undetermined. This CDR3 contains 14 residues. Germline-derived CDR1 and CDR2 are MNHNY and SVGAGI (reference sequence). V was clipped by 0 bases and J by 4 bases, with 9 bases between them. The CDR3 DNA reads TGTGCCAGCAGTTACTCGACGATTTCAGAGACCCAGTACTTC. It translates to CASSYSTISETQYF.

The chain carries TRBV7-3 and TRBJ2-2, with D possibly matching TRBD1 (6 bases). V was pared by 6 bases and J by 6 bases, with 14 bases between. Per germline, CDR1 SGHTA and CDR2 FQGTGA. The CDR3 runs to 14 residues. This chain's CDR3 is CASSLNRVPGELFF. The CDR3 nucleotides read TGTGCCAGCAGTCTGAACAGGGTCCCCGGGGAGCTGTTTTTT.

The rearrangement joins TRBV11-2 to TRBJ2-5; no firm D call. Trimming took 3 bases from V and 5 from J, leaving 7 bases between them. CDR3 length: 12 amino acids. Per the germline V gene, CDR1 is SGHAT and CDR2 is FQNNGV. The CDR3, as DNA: TGTGCCAGCAGCTTTTCGGGTGAGACCCAGTACTTC. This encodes CASSFSGETQYF.

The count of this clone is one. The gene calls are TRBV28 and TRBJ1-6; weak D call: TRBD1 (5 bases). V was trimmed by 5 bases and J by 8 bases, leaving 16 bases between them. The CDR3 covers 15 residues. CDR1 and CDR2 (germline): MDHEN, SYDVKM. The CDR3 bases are TGTGCCAGCAGTATTCCTCTGGACAAATATTCACCCCTCCACTTT. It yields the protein CASSIPLDKYSPLHF.